A single sample is the source of the 11 T cell receptor beta chains below, sequenced in a study of cytomegalovirus exposure and HLA in healthy donors. With 60 Vbeta and 13 Jbeta primers, the PCR was carried out. Some clones are missing from TCRdb's copy, which holds only in-frame ones; the method was immunoSEQ multiplex PCR. The table records about 140,000 clones, 82% of them present only once. What was sequenced was PBMCs. All receptors come from a male donor in good health and CMV-seronegative.

This clone was detected only a few times. This chain links TRBV6-5 with TRBJ2-1; 7 bases are a match to TRBD2. The CDR3 contains 12 residues. Germline CDR1 MNHEY, CDR2 SVGAGI. Trimming at V came to 5 bases and at J to 6 bases, leaving 1 base not matched to a gene. CDR3 protein: CASSSGTNEQFF. Written as DNA, the CDR3 is TGTGCCAGCAGTAGCGGGACCAATGAGCAGTTCTTC.

CDR3 residues: CAWRTSGTYEQYF. The CDR3 nucleotides are TGTGCCTGGAGGACTAGCGGAACCTACGAGCAGTACTTC. The V gene is TRBV30, the J gene TRBJ2-7; the match to TRBD2 covers 9 bases. The ends lost 3 bases at V and 2 bases at J; junction bases unmatched: 2. CDR1 GTSNPN and CDR2 SVGIG come from the germline V gene (reference sequence). The CDR3 contains 13 residues. The full variable domain, rest sourced from reference TRBV30 and TRBJ2-7, is SQTIHQWPATLVQPVGSPLSLECTVEGTSNPNLYWYRQAAGRGLQLLFYSVGIGQISSEVPQNLSASRPQDRQFILSSKKLLLSDSGFYLCAWRTSGTYEQYFGPGTRLTVT.

The chain has TRBV6-5 and TRBJ1-1, with D tentatively TRBD1 (5 bases). The germline CDR1 and CDR2 sequences are MNHEY and SVGAGI. The CDR3 covers 14 residues. The V end was cut by 7 bases, the J end by 1 base, with 13 bases between. CDR3 bases: TGTGCCAGCACCCACGGGGGTCGGAACACTGAAGCTTTCTTT. Protein: CASTHGGRNTEAFF.

This clone was seen more than once but under ten times. CDR3 region: CASSQGRVGTFEDEQYF. CDR3 nucleotides: TGCGCCAGCAGCCAGGGGAGGGTAGGAACCTTCGAGGACGAGCAGTACTTC. The rearrangement joins TRBV4-3 to TRBJ2-7, with 7 bases aligning to TRBD2. This CDR3 spans 17 amino acids. CDR1 and CDR2 (germline): LGHNA, YSLEER. Trimming at V came to 3 bases and at J to 5 bases, leaving 16 bases not matched to a gene.

This chain links TRBV27 with TRBJ1-1; TRBD1 aligns across 8 bases. The CDR3 contains 14 residues. CDR1 is MNHEY, CDR2 SMNVEV, per germline (reference sequence). J lost 6 bases, V lost 4 bases, and 7 bases had no gene match. Here the CDR3 reads CASSSPRTGSEAFF. DNA for the CDR3: TGTGCCAGCAGTTCCCCTCGGACAGGGTCTGAAGCTTTCTTT.

This chain connects TRBV7-2 to TRBJ2-7, with TRBD2 identical over 7 bases. J lost 3 bases, V lost 5 bases, and 4 bases had no gene match. CDR3 length: 13 amino acids. Germline assignment: CDR1 SGHTA and CDR2 FQGNSA. DNA for the CDR3: TGTGCCAGCAGCCTGACTAGCAGCTACGAGCAGTACTTC. Its translation is CASSLTSSYEQYF.

The V and J genes are TRBV5-6 and TRBJ1-1; D is unclear. Germline CDR1 and CDR2: SGHDT and YYEEEE. Trimming took off 4 bases at V and 4 bases at J, with 14 bases between the two ends. There are 14 residues in the CDR3. The CDR3: CASSAPEEGTEAFF. DNA for the CDR3: TGTGCCAGCAGCGCCCCCGAGGAGGGCACTGAAGCTTTCTTT.

The rearrangement uses TRBV14 and TRBJ2-7; the D gene is possibly TRBD2 (5 bases). There are 15 residues in the CDR3. V was pared by 3 bases and J by 4 bases, with 16 bases between. Germline V gives CDR1 SGHDN, CDR2 FVKESK. CDR3 DNA: TGTGCCAGCAGCCACTTACAGCGGCCCTTATACGAGCAGTACTTC. It yields the protein CASSHLQRPLYEQYF.

The chain recombines TRBV2 with TRBJ2-7; 10 bases fit TRBD2. The length of the CDR3 is 16 residues. V lost 3 bases and J lost 2; bases outside the gene matches: 7. The germline V gene has CDR1 SNHLY and CDR2 FYNNEI. The DNA of the CDR3 is TGTGCCAGCAGTGAGGTAGCGGGAGGTGATACCTACGAGCAGTACTTC. Its protein is CASSEVAGGDTYEQYF. Filled out from reference TRBV2 and TRBJ2-7, the complete variable domain reads EPEVTQTPSHQVTQMGQEVILRCVPISNHLYFYWYRQILGQKVEFLVSFYNNEISEKSEIFDDQFSVERPDGSNFTLKIRSTKLEDSAMYFCASSEVAGGDTYEQYFGPGTRLTVT.

A note on this clone: Other DNA sequences in this sample translate to the same CDR3. This sequence joins TRBV19 and TRBJ2-7; possibly TRBD2 for D (5 bases). Germline CDR1 LNHDA, CDR2 SQIVND (reference sequence). With 6 bases removed from V and 3 bases from J, the gap between germline ends came to 18 bases. The CDR3 extends over 15 amino acids. CDR3 protein: CASSTGLALGYEQYF. Written as DNA, the CDR3 is TGTGCCAGTAGCACTGGACTCGCGTTAGGCTACGAGCAGTACTTC.

Here the CDR3 reads CASSLGAGMDGYTF. The CDR3 DNA sequence: TGTGCCAGCAGCCTTGGGGCAGGTATGGATGGCTACACCTTC. This sequence joins TRBV21-1 and TRBJ1-2; the table's D gene call, TRBD1, was not cross checked with the DNA. TRBV21-1 is reported as a pseudogene. The CDR3 totals 14 residues.